Each of the 5 T cell receptor beta chains below was sequenced from the same sample in a study of molecular identifiers for immune sequencing clone quantification. TCRdb independently ran MiXCR on the PCR reads; one entry per CDR3 protein. The sample carries some 320,000 distinct CDR3 sequences, about a fifth recorded once. Material for sequencing was naive CD8+ T cells from blood, with Jurkat cell RNA spiked in. The subset denotes: FACS-sorted CD8+CD4-CCR7+CD45RA+ naive T cells. The receptors stem from a human donor in good health. Some libraries in this study had Jurkat cell RNA spiked in.

There are many counts of this clonotype. V gene TRBV7-2 combines with J gene TRBJ2-7; 8 bases align to TRBD2. With 2 bases clipped from V and 2 bases from J, the junction kept 8 bases outside the gene matches. Germline V gene data show CDR1 as SGHTA and CDR2 as FQGNSA. The CDR3 covers 16 residues. The CDR3 bases are TGTGCCAGCAGCTTAAAGGGGCCGGGAGGGGCCTACGAGCAGTACTTC. It translates to CASSLKGPGGAYEQYF.

This clonotype was picked up a small number of times. V is TRBV5-5 and J is TRBJ1-6; no reliable D call. CDR1 is SGHKS and CDR2 is YYEKEE in the germline V gene (reference sequence). V was shortened by 5 bases and J by 10 bases, with 7 bases between the two germline ends. This CDR3 is built from 11 residues. This chain's CDR3 is CASRVISPLHF. CDR3 bases: TGTGCCAGCAGAGTTATCTCACCCCTCCACTTT.

With respect to this clonotype: This may arise from a read error, as a much more abundant clone is one base away. This chain uses TRBV14 with TRBJ2-7; D may be TRBD1 (5 bases). CDR1 and CDR2 (germline): SGHDN, FVKESK. The CDR3 has 15 residues. The CDR3 region has the DNA TGTGCCAGCAGCCAAGATGCAGGGTTCGTCTACGGGCAGTACTTC. This gives the protein CASSQDAGFVYGQYF. Full variable domain (outside the CDR3, taken from reference TRBV14 and TRBJ2-7): EAGVTQFPSHSVIEKGQTVTLRCDPISGHDNLYWYRRVMGKEIKFLLHFVKESKQDESGMPNNRFLAERTGGTYSTLKVQPAELEDSGVYFCASSQDAGFVYGQYFGPGTRLTVT.

The chain combines TRBV9 with TRBJ2-7, with 7 bases lining up with TRBD2. The CDR3 has 14 residues. CDR1 is SGDLS and CDR2 is YYNGEE in the germline V gene. V gave up 0 bases and J gave up 2 bases; unmatched junction bases: 2. The CDR3 coding sequence is TGTGCCAGCAGCGTAGACGGGAGGACCTACGAGCAGTACTTC. Amino acid sequence: CASSVDGRTYEQYF.

This clonotype appeared many times. This chain joins TRBV7-9 and TRBJ1-1; D unresolved. V dropped 4 bases and J dropped 6 bases, with 9 bases sitting between them. The CDR3 sequence is 12 residues long. Germline V lookup: CDR1 SEHNR, CDR2 FQNEAQ (reference sequence). The CDR3 is CASSSRSSEAFF. CDR3 DNA: TGTGCCAGCAGCTCACGCTCTTCTGAAGCTTTCTTT.